This T cell receptor beta chain was documented in a study of CD8 T cells in ankylosing spondylitis. A note on this clonotype: Its antigen remains unknown.

Researchers built TCR beta libraries using quantitative 5'-RACE with molecular barcodes. MiXCR, applied by TCRdb to the 5' RACE reads, yields one record per CDR3 protein. Found here are fewer than 400,000 distinct CDR3 sequences, roughly 15% of them singletons; the top ten hold 1.1%. The V gene end was trimmed by 0 bases and the J gene end by 5 bases; junction bases not matched to a gene: 6. This CDR3 is 17 amino acids long. The germline V gene encodes CDR1 LGHNA and CDR2 YNFKEQ. General study results and limits: Disease-associated clones were reportedly significantly overrepresented in matched ankylosing spondylitis synovial fluid. Ankylosing spondylitis blood appeared to be characterized by a TCR beta motif of roughly eight highly homologous variants.

The chain employs TRBV4-2 and TRBJ2-5; 13 bases fit TRBD2. This clonotype originated in a male donor with ankylosing spondylitis or in good health (not recorded which). The sequenced sample was blood, either unsorted or a sorted T cell fraction (not recorded which). The CDR3 is CASSQDSVLAGGETQYF. CDR3 DNA sequence: TGTGCCAGCAGCCAAGATTCGGTACTAGCGGGGGGGGAGACCCAGTACTTC.